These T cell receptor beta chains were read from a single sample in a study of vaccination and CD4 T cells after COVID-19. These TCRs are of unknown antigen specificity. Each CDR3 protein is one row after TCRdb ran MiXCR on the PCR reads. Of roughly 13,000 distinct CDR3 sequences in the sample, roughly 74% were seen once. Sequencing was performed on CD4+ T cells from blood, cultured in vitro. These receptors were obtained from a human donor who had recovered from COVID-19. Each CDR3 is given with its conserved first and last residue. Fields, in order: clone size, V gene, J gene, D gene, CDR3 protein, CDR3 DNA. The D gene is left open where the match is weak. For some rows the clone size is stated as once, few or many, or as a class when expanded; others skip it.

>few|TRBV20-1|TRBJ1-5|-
CSAEGRPNQPQHF
TGCAGTGCGGAAGGGCGGCCCAATCAGCCCCAGCATTTT
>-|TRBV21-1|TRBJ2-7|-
CASTNTQRRLAGVYEQYF
TGTGCCAGCACCAATACCCAGCGGCGACTAGCGGGAGTTTACGAGCAGTACTTC
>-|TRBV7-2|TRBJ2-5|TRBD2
CASTLTSLQTQYF
TGTGCCAGCACCCTGACTAGCTTACAGACCCAGTACTTC
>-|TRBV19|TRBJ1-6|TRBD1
CASSGQAFSSPLHF
TGTGCCAGTAGTGGACAGGCCTTTTCCTCACCCCTCCACTTT
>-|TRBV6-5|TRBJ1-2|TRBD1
CASSYSRQGAGGYTF
TGTGCCAGCAGTTACTCCCGACAGGGGGCGGGTGGCTACACCTTC
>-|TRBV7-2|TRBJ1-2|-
CASSSGGDYGYTF
TGTGCCAGCAGCTCAGGAGGGGACTATGGCTACACCTTC
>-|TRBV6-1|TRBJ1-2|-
CASGQGSYGYTF
TGTGCCAGCGGGCAGGGATCTTATGGCTACACCTTC
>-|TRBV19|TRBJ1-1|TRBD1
CASRSPPGQGHTEAFF
TGTGCCAGTAGATCGCCCCCGGGACAGGGGCACACTGAAGCTTTCTTT
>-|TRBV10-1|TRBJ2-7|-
CARKRGSLLAYEQYF
TGCGCCAGGAAGAGGGGTAGCCTGCTTGCGTACGAGCAGTACTTC
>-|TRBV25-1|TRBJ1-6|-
CASSGTYNSPLHF
TGTGCCAGCAGTGGGACCTATAATTCACCCCTCCACTTT
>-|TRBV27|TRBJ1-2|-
CASSSHQRYGYTF
TGTGCCAGCAGTTCCCACCAGAGGTATGGCTACACCTTC
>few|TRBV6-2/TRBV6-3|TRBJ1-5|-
CASSPRVNQPQHF
TGTGCCAGTTCGCCGAGGGTCAATCAGCCCCAGCATTTT
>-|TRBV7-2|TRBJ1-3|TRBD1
CASEHTGTGLSDIYF
TGTGCCAGCGAACATACGGGGACAGGGTTGTCCGACATATATTTT
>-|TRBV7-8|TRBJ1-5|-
CASSLDQIQGRQPQHF
TGTGCCAGCAGCTTGGACCAGATACAGGGCCGACAGCCCCAGCATTTT
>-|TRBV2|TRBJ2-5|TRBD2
CASSNSGRAGETQYF
TGTGCCAGCAGTAATAGCGGGAGGGCCGGGGAGACCCAGTACTTC
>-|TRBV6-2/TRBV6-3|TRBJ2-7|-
CASSYGAWYEQYF
TGTGCCAGCAGTTACGGGGCTTGGTACGAGCAGTACTTC
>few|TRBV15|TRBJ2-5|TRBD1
CATSRDDRGLETQYF
TGTGCCACCAGCAGAGATGACAGGGGGCTGGAGACCCAGTACTTC
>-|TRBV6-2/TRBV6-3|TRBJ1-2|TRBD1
CASSHPWTGANYGYTF
TGTGCCAGCAGTCACCCTTGGACAGGGGCTAACTATGGCTACACCTTC
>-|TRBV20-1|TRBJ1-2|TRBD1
CSVRPQGSNYGYTF
TGCAGCGTTCGCCCACAGGGGTCTAACTATGGCTACACCTTC
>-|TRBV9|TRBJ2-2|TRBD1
CASNYQGATGELFF
TGTGCCAGCAACTATCAGGGGGCGACCGGGGAGCTGTTTTTT
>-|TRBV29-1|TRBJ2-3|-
CSVELNFGINTDTQYF
TGCAGCGTTGAATTAAACTTTGGGATAAACACAGATACGCAGTATTTT
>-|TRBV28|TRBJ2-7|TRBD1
CASRPGQLSYEQYF
TGTGCCAGCAGACCGGGACAGCTTTCCTACGAGCAGTACTTC
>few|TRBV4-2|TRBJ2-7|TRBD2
CASSQDPLAGVGEQYF
TGTGCCAGCAGCCAAGATCCGCTAGCGGGAGTGGGTGAGCAGTACTTC
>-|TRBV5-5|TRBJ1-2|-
CASSTDHYGYTF
TGTGCCAGCAGCACCGACCACTATGGCTACACCTTC
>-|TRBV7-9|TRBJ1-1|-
CASSPLFGGNTEAFF
TGTGCCAGCAGCCCCTTATTTGGGGGGAATACTGAAGCTTTCTTT
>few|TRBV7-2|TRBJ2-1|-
CASSSQSLGADEQFF
TGTGCCAGCAGCTCCCAGTCGTTAGGGGCCGATGAGCAGTTCTTC
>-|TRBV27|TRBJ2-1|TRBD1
CASSPDRIPYNEQFF
TGTGCCAGCAGTCCGGACAGGATCCCTTACAATGAGCAGTTCTTC
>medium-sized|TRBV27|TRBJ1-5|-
CASSFLNQPQHF
TGTGCCAGCAGTTTCCTTAATCAGCCCCAGCATTTT
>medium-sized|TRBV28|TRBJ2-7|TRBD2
CASSPGTSGSPEQYF
TGTGCCAGCAGTCCCGGGACTAGCGGGAGCCCCGAGCAGTACTTC
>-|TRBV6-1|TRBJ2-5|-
CASRGLSRGRETQYF
TGTGCCAGCCGGGGCCTCAGTCGGGGGCGCGAGACCCAGTACTTC
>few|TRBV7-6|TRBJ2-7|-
CASSFQNNYEQYF
TGTGCCAGCAGCTTTCAAAACAACTACGAGCAGTACTTC
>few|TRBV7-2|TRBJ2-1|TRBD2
CASSQRTSGRASNEQFF
TGTGCCAGCAGCCAACGGACTAGCGGGAGGGCTAGTAATGAGCAGTTCTTC
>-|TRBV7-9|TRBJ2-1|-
CASRVPLLSSYNEQFF
TGTGCCAGTAGAGTTCCTCTCCTGAGCTCCTACAATGAGCAGTTCTTC
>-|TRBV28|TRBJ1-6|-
CASSPFGGQGGSPLHF
TGTGCCAGCAGCCCCTTCGGAGGTCAGGGTGGTTCACCCCTCCACTTT
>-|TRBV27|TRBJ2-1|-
CASSPTLRTGNEQFF
TGTGCCAGCAGTCCCACCTTAAGGACGGGGAATGAGCAGTTCTTC
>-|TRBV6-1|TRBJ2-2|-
CASWDPRNTGELFF
TGTGCCAGCTGGGACCCACGGAACACCGGGGAGCTGTTTTTT
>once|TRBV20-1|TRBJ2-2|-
CSASENTGELFF
TGCAGTGCTAGCGAAAACACCGGGGAGCTGTTTTTT
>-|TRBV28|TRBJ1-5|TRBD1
CASSLGPSFGTGGNQPQHF
TGTGCCAGCAGTTTAGGCCCTTCTTTTGGGACAGGGGGCAATCAGCCCCAGCATTTT
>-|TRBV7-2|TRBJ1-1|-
CASSPNWRNTEAFF
TGTGCCAGCAGCCCAAACTGGAGGAACACTGAAGCTTTCTTT
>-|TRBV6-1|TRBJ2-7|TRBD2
CASSPINSGSYEQYF
TGTGCCAGCAGCCCGATTAACAGCGGGAGCTACGAGCAGTACTTC
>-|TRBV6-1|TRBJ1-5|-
CASGPTDLSNQPQHF
TGTGCCAGCGGACCGACAGACCTTAGCAATCAGCCCCAGCATTTT
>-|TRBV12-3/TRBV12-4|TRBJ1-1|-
CASSLVSAGGRETEAFF
TGTGCCAGCAGTTTAGTTTCGGCAGGCGGCCGGGAAACTGAAGCTTTCTTT
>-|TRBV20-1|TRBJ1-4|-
CSARTDGEKLFF
TGCAGTGCTAGGACGGACGGTGAAAAACTGTTTTTT
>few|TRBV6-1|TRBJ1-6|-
CASSEMTGRSPLHF
TGTGCCAGCAGTGAGATGACAGGACGGTCACCCCTCCACTTT
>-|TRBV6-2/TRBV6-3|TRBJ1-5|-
CASSLRWVSNQPQHF
TGTGCCAGCAGTCTCCGGTGGGTGAGCAATCAGCCCCAGCATTTT
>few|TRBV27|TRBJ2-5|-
CASSFLDNWQETQYF
TGTGCCAGCAGTTTCCTGGACAACTGGCAAGAGACCCAGTACTTC
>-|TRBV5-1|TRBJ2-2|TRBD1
CASSLDGQDFGELFF
TGCGCCAGCAGCCTAGATGGACAGGACTTCGGGGAGCTGTTTTTT
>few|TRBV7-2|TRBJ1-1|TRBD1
CASSTGQGKNTEAFF
TGTGCCAGCAGCACCGGACAGGGAAAGAACACTGAAGCTTTCTTT
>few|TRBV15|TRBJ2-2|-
CATKAAGANTGELFF
TGTGCCACCAAGGCGGCCGGGGCGAACACCGGGGAGCTGTTTTTT
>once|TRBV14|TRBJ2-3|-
CASSLRGDTQYF
TGTGCCAGCAGCCTCCGCGGGGATACGCAGTATTTT
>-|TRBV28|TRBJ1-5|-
CASGLGASGNQPQHF
TGTGCCAGCGGATTGGGGGCGAGCGGCAATCAGCCCCAGCATTTT
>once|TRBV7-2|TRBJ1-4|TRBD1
CASSQGPGTGINEKLFF
TGTGCCAGCAGCCAAGGCCCCGGGACAGGGATAAATGAAAAACTGTTTTTT